The 26 T cell receptor beta chains reported below all come from one sample, sequenced in a study of cytomegalovirus exposure and HLA in healthy donors. A multiplex PCR was run with 60 Vbeta primers and 13 Jbeta primers. TCRdb keeps only in-frame clones here, not all; method: immunoSEQ multiplex PCR. The sample records some 200,000 clones, over 65% being singletons. Sequencing was carried out using PBMCs. The receptors were gathered from a boy between 2 and 10 years old in good health and CMV-seronegative.

This clone was seen more than once but under ten times. The rearrangement uses TRBV2 and TRBJ2-3; D is unclear. Trimming stripped 2 bases from V and 2 bases from J, with 11 bases between. CDR1 SNHLY and CDR2 FYNNEI come from the germline V gene. This CDR3 contains 15 residues. The CDR3 loop reads CASSELRSTTDTQYF. CDR3 DNA sequence: TGTGCCAGCAGTGAATTGCGGAGTACCACAGATACGCAGTATTTT.

The CDR3 reads CASSRVRGGLRGDTQYF. The CDR3 DNA reads TGTGCCAGCAGCCGCGTAAGGGGGGGGCTCCGGGGAGATACGCAGTATTTT. V usage is TRBV7-2 and J usage is TRBJ2-3, with D possibly matching TRBD2 (7 bases). The V gene lost 5 bases and the J gene lost 5 bases, with 23 bases spanning the gap. Germline CDR1 SGHTA, CDR2 FQGNSA. The CDR3 covers 17 residues.

The genes are TRBV4-3 and TRBJ2-1; 8 nucleotides match TRBD1. Germline CDR1 and CDR2: LGHNA and YSLEER. The V and J ends lost 0 bases and 4 bases, in that order; junction bases with no gene match: 8. The CDR3 is 17 residues long. The CDR3 region is CASSQDFGRGLYNEQFF. CDR3 sequence (DNA): TGCGCCAGCAGCCAAGATTTTGGCAGGGGGCTTTACAATGAGCAGTTCTTC.

V usage is TRBV19 and J usage is TRBJ2-7; TRBD1 agrees at 7 bases. CDR1 and CDR2 from the germline V gene are LNHDA and SQIVND (reference sequence). This CDR3 contains 14 residues. J lost 3 bases, V lost 4 bases, and 6 bases had no gene match. CDR3 protein: CASSTPGTVYEQYF. CDR3 in DNA: TGTGCCAGTAGTACCCCCGGGACAGTCTACGAGCAGTACTTC.

The chain couples TRBV21-1 to TRBJ2-6; TRBD2, the D gene given by the table, was not confirmed from the DNA. TRBV21-1 is a listed pseudogene. The CDR3 runs to 16 residues. Written as DNA, the CDR3 is TGTGCCAGCAGCAAAGGCCGGGGTTCTGGGGCCAACGTCCTGACTTTC. Protein sequence: CASSKGRGSGANVLTF.

The chain combines TRBV9 with TRBJ1-2, with a possible D match to TRBD1 (6 bases). V was shortened by 2 bases and J by 8 bases, with 16 bases between the two germline ends. CDR3 size: 14 residues. Germline CDR1 SGDLS, CDR2 YYNGEE. The CDR3 loop reads CASSVSQGSIGYTF. DNA of the CDR3: TGTGCCAGCAGCGTCAGTCAGGGGTCTATCGGCTACACCTTC.

This sequence joins TRBV7-6 and TRBJ2-2; 7 bases map to TRBD1. The J segment lost 5 bases and the V segment lost 5 bases, leaving 8 bases of the junction unmatched. Per germline, CDR1 SGHVS and CDR2 FNYEAQ. This CDR3 has 15 amino acids. The CDR3 sequence: CASSKGTDYTGELFF. DNA of the CDR3: TGTGCCAGCAGCAAAGGGACAGACTATACCGGGGAGCTGTTTTTT.

This clone came up a few times. The rearrangement joins TRBV7-8 to TRBJ2-1; 16 bases map to TRBD2. V trimming: 5 bases; J trimming: 4 bases; junction bases outside the gene matches: 8. Per the germline V gene, CDR1 is SGHVS and CDR2 is FQNEAQ. CDR3 size: 18 residues. The CDR3 loop reads CASSTPGLAGGIYNEQFF. CDR3 nucleotides: TGTGCCAGCAGCACACCGGGACTAGCGGGGGGGATTTACAATGAGCAGTTCTTC. The full variable domain, with the rest looked up from reference TRBV7-8 and TRBJ2-1, is GAGVSQSPRYKVAKRGQDVALRCDPISGHVSLFWYQQALGQGPEFLTYFQNEAQLDKSGLPSDRFFAERPEGSVSTLKIQRTQQEDSAVYLCASSTPGLAGGIYNEQFFGPGTRLTVL.

The chain links TRBV4-1 to TRBJ1-2; 8 nucleotides match TRBD1. V shed 0 bases and J 5 bases; nucleotides not matched to a gene: 8. The CDR3 sequence is 16 residues long. Germline CDR1 is MGHRA and CDR2 is YSYEKL. Here the CDR3 DNA reads TGCGCCAGCAGCCAAGATCCTTCAGGGGGCGCGTATGGCTACACCTTC. It yields the protein CASSQDPSGGAYGYTF.

The rearrangement uses TRBV13 and TRBJ2-6; 8 nucleotides match TRBD1. Germline CDR1 and CDR2: PRHDT and FYEKMQ (reference sequence). The CDR3 sequence is 15 residues long. The V and J ends lost 8 bases and 1 base, in that order; junction bases with no gene match: 4. The CDR3, as DNA: TGTGCCAGCGGGACAGGACGTTCTGGGGCCAACGTCCTGACTTTC. Its protein is CASGTGRSGANVLTF.

V and J are TRBV7-9 and TRBJ2-5; 14 nucleotides match TRBD2. The CDR3 spans 17 residues. Germline V gene data show CDR1 as SEHNR and CDR2 as FQNEAQ (reference sequence). Trimming removed 3 bases from V and 2 bases from J; junction bases left unmatched: 5. The CDR3 is CASSFGRLAGGQETQYF. The CDR3 region has the DNA TGTGCCAGCAGCTTTGGTCGACTAGCGGGGGGGCAAGAGACCCAGTACTTC. The variable domain in full, completed from reference TRBV7-9 and TRBJ2-5, reads DTGVSQNPRHKITKRGQNVTFRCDPISEHNRLYWYRQTLGQGPEFLTYFQNEAQLEKSRLLSDRFSAERPKGSFSTLEIQRTEQGDSAMYLCASSFGRLAGGQETQYFGPGTRLLVL.

This chain joins TRBV21-1 and TRBJ2-5; the D call in the table, TRBD2, was not verified against the DNA. TRBV21-1 corresponds to a pseudogene. The CDR3 is 16 residues long. As DNA, the CDR3 is TGTGCCAGCAGCAAAGGTGGGACTAGCGGTAAAGAGACCCAGTACTTC. Translating gives CASSKGGTSGKETQYF.

This chain connects TRBV6-5 to TRBJ2-1, with D possibly TRBD1 on 5 matching bases. V was trimmed by 4 bases and J by 15 bases, leaving 22 bases between them. The CDR3 loop spans 14 amino acids. Germline values: CDR1 MNHEY, CDR2 SVGAGI. The CDR3 region has the DNA TGTGCCAGCAGTTCGACAGTGTTGGGTTCGACGCGGTTCTTC. Translating gives CASSSTVLGSTRFF.

This chain links TRBV4-3 with TRBJ2-4, with 7 bases aligning to TRBD1. Germline values: CDR1 LGHNA, CDR2 YSLEER. The V gene end was trimmed by 1 base and the J gene end by 0 bases; junction bases not matched to a gene: 0. This CDR3 is 15 amino acids long. CDR3 loop: CASSQGQGAKNIQYF. The DNA for the CDR3 is TGCGCCAGCAGCCAAGGACAGGGAGCCAAAAACATTCAGTACTTC.

The chain couples TRBV10-3 to TRBJ2-7; 8 nucleotides line up with TRBD1. Per germline, CDR1 ENHRY and CDR2 SYGVKD. V was clipped by 4 bases and J by 5 bases; unmatched bases: 7. The CDR3 has 14 amino acids. CDR3 amino acids: CAISVGTGLHEQYF. CDR3 nucleotides: TGTGCCATCAGTGTCGGGACAGGTCTCCACGAGCAGTACTTC.

The chain links TRBV5-1 to TRBJ2-5; 8 nucleotides match TRBD1. V gave up 0 bases and J gave up 1 base; unmatched junction bases: 2. Germline V gene sequence: CDR1 SGHRS, CDR2 YFSETQ. This CDR3 has 15 amino acids. CDR3 sequence (DNA): TGCGCCAGCAGCTTGGGGGGGACAGGCCAAGAGACCCAGTACTTC. Its translation: CASSLGGTGQETQYF.

The J gene is TRBJ2-7, the V gene TRBV7-2; the match to TRBD2 covers 10 bases. V shed 3 bases, J shed 2 bases, and the junction held 4 bases outside the gene matches. CDR1 is SGHTA and CDR2 is FQGNSA in the germline V gene. This CDR3 region has 15 residues. This chain's CDR3 is CASSFLSGGAYEQYF. For the CDR3, the DNA is TGTGCCAGCAGCTTCCTCAGCGGGGGGGCCTACGAGCAGTACTTC.

The CDR3 sequence: CASKEGGRPQHF. The CDR3 DNA reads as TGTGCCAGCAAAGAAGGGGGCAGGCCCCAGCATTTT. The chain is built from TRBV27 and TRBJ1-5; 7 bases align to TRBD1. The CDR3 sequence is 12 residues long. The ends lost 7 bases at V and 9 bases at J; junction bases unmatched: 6. CDR1 MNHEY and CDR2 SMNVEV come from the germline V gene (reference sequence).

This chain joins TRBV7-2 and TRBJ2-4; possibly TRBD2 for D (7 bases). The CDR3 runs 17 residues. The germline CDR1 and CDR2 sequences are SGHTA and FQGNSA. V gave up 5 bases and J gave up 0 bases, with 17 bases separating them. The CDR3 nucleotides are TGTGCCAGCAGCCCCGTGGGGGGGACAAGAGCCAAAAACATTCAGTACTTC. Translation gives CASSPVGGTRAKNIQYF.

There are a few counts of this clone. This chain uses TRBV6-6 with TRBJ1-6; no clear D gene. Germline CDR1 is MNHNY and CDR2 is SVGAGI (reference sequence). V lost 5 bases and J lost 4, with 12 bases in between. This CDR3 contains 15 residues. DNA of the CDR3: TGTGCCAGCAGTCCTCCTGTTCTGTATAATTCACCCCTCCACTTT. This codes for CASSPPVLYNSPLHF.

The rearrangement joins TRBV6-1 to TRBJ2-7; D call uncertain. The CDR3 spans 14 residues. CDR1 and CDR2 (germline): MNHNS, SASEGT. The ends were cut back, 4 bases at V and 6 bases at J, with 16 bases in the middle. CDR3 nucleotides: TGTGCCAGCAGTGTGTCGGTTTTAGATCGCGAGCAGTACTTC. Amino acids: CASSVSVLDREQYF.

The chain recombines TRBV7-2 with TRBJ2-7, with 7 nucleotides matching TRBD1. This CDR3 region has 16 residues. V lost 5 bases to trimming and J lost 0 bases; unmatched junction nucleotides: 10. The V gene's germline CDR1 is SGHTA and CDR2 FQGNSA. The CDR3 spells CASSPLMTGSSYEQYF. The CDR3 bases are TGTGCCAGCAGCCCCTTAATGACAGGGTCCTCCTACGAGCAGTACTTC.

The rearrangement joins TRBV6-5 to TRBJ1-2; 11 positions match TRBD1. The CDR3 covers 14 residues. CDR1 is MNHEY, CDR2 SVGAGI, per germline. The trim removed 5 bases at V and 7 bases at J, leaving 6 bases unmatched. CDR3 protein: CASSTGQGAGGYTF. CDR3 nucleotide sequence: TGTGCCAGCAGTACAGGACAGGGGGCCGGTGGCTACACCTTC.

The genes are TRBV5-4 and TRBJ2-3; TRBD2 aligns across 8 bases. Germline CDR1 reads SGHNT; CDR2 reads YYREEE (reference sequence). This CDR3 contains 15 residues. Trimming took 2 bases from V and 3 from J; bases not matched to a gene: 5. CDR3 coding DNA: TGTGCCAGCAGCTTCGCGGGGGGTGTAACAGATACGCAGTATTTT. Its protein is CASSFAGGVTDTQYF.

This clone was observed a handful of times. J is TRBJ1-6 and V is TRBV4-3, with 7 bases fitting TRBD1. Germline CDR1 reads LGHNA; CDR2 reads YSLEER. CDR3 length equals 18 residues. The trim removed 0 bases at V and 0 bases at J, leaving 5 bases unmatched. This CDR3 reads CASSQDDRGPSYNSPLHF. DNA of the CDR3: TGCGCCAGCAGCCAAGATGATAGGGGGCCCTCCTATAATTCACCCCTCCACTTT.

Here the CDR3 DNA reads TGTGCCAGCAGTGAAGGTCGCCTAGCGGGGCCTGGGGAGCTGTTTTTT. Residues: CASSEGRLAGPGELFF. The rearrangement joins TRBV2 to TRBJ2-2; TRBD2 matches 9 bases. V shed 1 base, J shed 8 bases, and the junction held 8 bases outside the gene matches. Germline assignment: CDR1 SNHLY and CDR2 FYNNEI. The CDR3 is made up of 16 amino acids.